These 26 T cell receptor beta chains originate from one sample sequenced in a study of blood T cell repertoires in COVID-19. Method: immunoSEQ multiplex PCR; TCRdb's copy keeps in-frame clones and lacks some. The data show 30,000 to 40,000 clones, 80% to 90% seen once. The sequencing sample was made of peripheral blood. These receptors all come from a man between 60 and 75 years old in a cohort sampled during active COVID-19.

V is TRBV7-2 and J is TRBJ2-2, with 7 bases aligning to TRBD2. In germline, CDR1 is SGHTA, CDR2 FQGNSA. This CDR3 has 17 residues. The V and J ends lost 5 bases and 4 bases, in that order; junction bases with no gene match: 13. CDR3 DNA: TGTGCCAGCAGCCCCCGGGTCGGGGGGTTGAGCACCGGGGAGCTGTTTTTT. Translation gives CASSPRVGGLSTGELFF.

The chain carries TRBV4-2 and TRBJ2-1; tentative D call: TRBD2 (5 bases). The V end lost 0 bases, the J end lost 4 bases, and 13 bases lay between the germline ends. Germline V gives CDR1 LGHNA, CDR2 YNFKEQ. CDR3 length: 16 residues. CDR3 nucleotide sequence: TGTGCCAGCAGCCAAGATCGCGGCCGAGGGTACAATGAGCAGTTCTTC. It translates to CASSQDRGRGYNEQFF.

The V and J genes are TRBV7-9 and TRBJ2-7; 10 bases agree with TRBD2. V trimming: 4 bases; J trimming: 6 bases; junction bases outside the gene matches: 9. In germline, CDR1 is SEHNR, CDR2 FQNEAQ (reference sequence). The CDR3 extends over 15 amino acids. The CDR3 sequence is CASSSTAGGVSEQYF. CDR3 DNA: TGTGCCAGCAGCTCCACAGCGGGAGGGGTGTCCGAGCAGTACTTC. The whole variable domain, remainder taken from reference TRBV7-9 and TRBJ2-7, is DTGVSQNPRHKITKRGQNVTFRCDPISEHNRLYWYRQTLGQGPEFLTYFQNEAQLEKSRLLSDRFSAERPKGSFSTLEIQRTEQGDSAMYLCASSSTAGGVSEQYFGPGTRLTVT.

V gene TRBV5-1 combines with J gene TRBJ2-5; D is undetermined. In germline, CDR1 is SGHRS, CDR2 YFSETQ. The CDR3 length is 14 residues. Trimming left V 2 bases short and J 2 bases short, with 10 bases between. In DNA form, the CDR3 reads TGCGCCAGCAGCTTCCAACGAGATCAAGAGACCCAGTACTTC. As protein: CASSFQRDQETQYF.

The chain joins TRBV5-8 to TRBJ2-6; TRBD2 is a possible D gene (5 bases). Per germline, CDR1 SGHTS and CDR2 YDEGEE. The CDR3 consists of 18 residues. V was pared by 3 bases and J by 3 bases, with 19 bases between. CDR3 DNA sequence: TGTGCCAGCAGCTCGCCGGCTCGGGATACTTATGGGGCCAACGTCCTGACTTTC. Translated: CASSSPARDTYGANVLTF.

The CDR3 sequence is CASSLNGEPFF. The CDR3 region has the DNA TGTGCCAGCAGCTTAAACGGGGAGCCTTTCTTT. The chain joins TRBV5-6 to TRBJ1-1; D is undetermined. The CDR3 length is 11 residues. Germline assignment: CDR1 SGHDT and CDR2 YYEEEE. V gave up 2 bases and J gave up 12 bases, with 11 bases separating them.

V is TRBV29-1 and J is TRBJ2-3, with 16 bases aligning to TRBD2. V lost 4 bases, J lost 6 bases, and 4 bases stayed unmatched. Germline V gives CDR1 SQVTM, CDR2 ANQGSEA. This CDR3 has 15 residues. The CDR3: CSVGPGLAGGDTQYF. CDR3 coding DNA: TGCAGCGTTGGCCCGGGACTAGCGGGAGGGGATACGCAGTATTTT.

CDR3 residues: CASSALGGLYGYTF. In nucleotides, the CDR3 is TGTGCCAGCAGCGCGCTCGGGGGGCTCTATGGCTACACCTTC. This chain connects TRBV9 to TRBJ1-2, with D possibly TRBD1 on 6 matching bases. CDR1 and CDR2 (germline): SGDLS, YYNGEE. The CDR3 length is 14 residues. Between the trimmed V and J ends, which lost 3 bases and 4 bases, there was a span of 13 bases.

The rearrangement links TRBV7-8 to TRBJ2-7, with 11 nucleotides matching TRBD1. This CDR3 is 16 amino acids long. J gave up 3 bases and V 4 bases, and 8 bases lay outside the gene matches. CDR1 and CDR2 from the germline V gene are SGHVS and FQNEAQ. The CDR3 spells CASSSADRGRHYEQYF. In DNA form, the CDR3 reads TGTGCCAGCAGCTCCGCGGACAGGGGGCGACACTACGAGCAGTACTTC.

The chain has TRBV6-5 and TRBJ2-7; the match to TRBD1 covers 7 bases. The CDR3 extends over 15 amino acids. The germline V gene has CDR1 MNHEY and CDR2 SVGAGI. The junction had 11 bases not matched to a gene; V was cut back by 8 bases and J by 1 base. The CDR3 DNA sequence: TGTGCCAGCTCTTCACCGACAGGGCGGTCCTACGAGCAGTACTTC. Its protein is CASSSPTGRSYEQYF.

V is TRBV2 and J is TRBJ1-1, with a tentative D call TRBD1 (6 bases). Trimming cost V 5 bases and J 4 bases, with 14 bases left between them. Per germline, CDR1 SNHLY and CDR2 FYNNEI. CDR3 length: 14 amino acids. This chain's CDR3 is CASSPQGGGTEAFF. CDR3 nucleotide sequence: TGTGCCAGCAGTCCCCAAGGGGGGGGCACTGAAGCTTTCTTT. The full variable domain, its missing parts supplied by reference TRBV2 and TRBJ1-1, is EPEVTQTPSHQVTQMGQEVILRCVPISNHLYFYWYRQILGQKVEFLVSFYNNEISEKSEIFDDQFSVERPDGSNFTLKIRSTKLEDSAMYFCASSPQGGGTEAFFGQGTRLTVV.

V usage is TRBV5-4 and J usage is TRBJ1-1; D possibly corresponds to TRBD1 (6 bases). Germline V gives CDR1 SGHNT, CDR2 YYREEE (reference sequence). Trimming took 3 bases from V and 5 from J, leaving 14 bases between them. The CDR3 contains 14 residues. CDR3 DNA: TGTGCCAGCAGCTCGGACAGAGGAGTGACTGAAGCTTTCTTT. Protein: CASSSDRGVTEAFF.

The count of this clone is one. The chain carries TRBV15 and TRBJ2-7; 9 bases align to TRBD2. V dropped 1 base and J dropped 9; count of bases not matched to a gene: 10. CDR3 length: 15 amino acids. Germline values: CDR1 LNHNV, CDR2 YYDKDF (reference sequence). CDR3 sequence: CATSRASGGPNLQYF. In DNA, the CDR3 is TGTGCCACCAGCAGAGCCAGCGGGGGGCCCAATTTGCAGTACTTC.

The rearrangement joins TRBV6-2 or TRBV6-3 to TRBJ2-2, with D perhaps TRBD2 (5 bases). CDR3 length: 15 residues. The germline V gene encodes CDR1 MNHEY and CDR2 SVGEGT. With 4 bases removed from V and 8 bases from J, the gap between germline ends came to 17 bases. CDR3 sequence (DNA): TGTGCCAGCAGTTCGGGCCGGGAAAGGCGAGGGGAGCTGTTTTTT. Encoded protein: CASSSGRERRGELFF.

V and J are TRBV3-1 (or the pseudogene TRBV3-2) and TRBJ1-4; possible D gene TRBD1, 5 bases. Germline loops: CDR1 LGHDT, CDR2 YNNKEL (reference sequence). V dropped 4 bases and J dropped 8 bases, with 17 bases sitting between them. This CDR3 is 15 amino acids long. The CDR3 nucleotides are TGTGCCAGCAGCCCAACAGGCGGCGAAGGGGAAAAACTGTTTTTT. Translating it yields CASSPTGGEGEKLFF.

This chain uses TRBV5-7 with TRBJ1-3, with D perhaps matching TRBD1 (6 bases). TRBV5-7 is sorted into the ORF group, with uncertain function. V was cut by 6 bases and J by 4 bases, with 14 bases left in between. This CDR3 contains 14 residues. The CDR3 here is CASTPWGGGNTIYF. The CDR3 bases are TGTGCCAGCACTCCCTGGGGGGGCGGAAACACCATATATTTT.

The rearrangement uses TRBV19 and TRBJ2-5; 7 bases agree with TRBD2. The trim removed 3 bases at V and 5 bases at J, leaving 3 bases unmatched. This CDR3 spans 13 amino acids. Germline V gives CDR1 LNHDA, CDR2 SQIVND (reference sequence). This CDR3 is CASSIRRGETQYF. The CDR3 region has the DNA TGTGCCAGTAGTATTAGGCGGGGGGAGACCCAGTACTTC.

V gene TRBV28 combines with J gene TRBJ1-5; 9 bases agree with TRBD1. CDR1 is MDHEN and CDR2 is SYDVKM in the germline V gene. CDR3 size: 15 residues. Germline trimming cut 2 bases from V and 4 bases from J; bases unmatched to any gene: 3. The CDR3 DNA is TGTGCCAGCAGTTTACCGGGGACAGGGAATCAGCCCCAGCATTTT. Translating it yields CASSLPGTGNQPQHF.

The chain combines TRBV7-2 with TRBJ1-2; D remains unclear. CDR1 SGHTA and CDR2 FQGNSA come from the germline V gene. The CDR3 loop spans 10 amino acids. Trimming removed 6 bases from V and 8 bases from J, with 7 bases in between. CDR3 loop: CASSSGGYTF. The CDR3, as DNA: TGTGCCAGCAGTTCCGGGGGCTACACCTTC.

This chain joins TRBV6-5 and TRBJ2-3; 7 positions match TRBD2. Unmatched junction bases numbered 6, after V lost 8 bases and J lost 1 base. This CDR3 region has 14 residues. Germline V gene sequence: CDR1 MNHEY, CDR2 SVGAGI. The CDR3 sequence is CASSRGVGTDTQYF. CDR3 sequence (DNA): TGTGCCAGCTCTCGGGGGGTAGGCACAGATACGCAGTATTTT.

This clone has only a few counts. The V call is TRBV12-2, the J call TRBJ1-2; TRBD1, the table's D call, lacks a check against the DNA. TRBV12-2 is a pseudogene segment. There are 15 residues in the CDR3. The CDR3: CASRWRTGPVYGYTF. The DNA of the CDR3 is TGTGCAAGTCGCTGGCGGACAGGGCCCGTCTATGGCTACACCTTC.

J is TRBJ2-7 and V is TRBV27; 9 nucleotides align to TRBD1. V trimming: 5 bases; J trimming: 1 base; junction bases outside the gene matches: 6. CDR1 is MNHEY, CDR2 SMNVEV, per germline (reference sequence). This CDR3 comprises 15 residues. This CDR3 is CASSTRDRVSYEQYF. As DNA, the CDR3 is TGTGCCAGCAGTACCCGGGACAGGGTTTCCTACGAGCAGTACTTC.

The CDR3 sequence is CASSPELLIANEQFF. The CDR3 nucleotides read TGTGCCAGCAGCCCCGAACTCCTTATAGCCAATGAGCAGTTCTTC. The gene calls are TRBV7-2 and TRBJ2-1; D gene uncertain. Germline V gives CDR1 SGHTA, CDR2 FQGNSA. The CDR3 is 15 amino acids. The V gene lost 5 bases and the J gene lost 6 bases, with 17 bases spanning the gap.

This chain joins TRBV28 and TRBJ1-2, with no clear D. This CDR3 contains 14 residues. The V end was cut by 2 bases, the J end by 6 bases, with 13 bases between. Germline V gene data show CDR1 as MDHEN and CDR2 as SYDVKM. CDR3 amino acids: CASSLPFPENGYTF. The CDR3 coding sequence is TGTGCCAGCAGTTTACCTTTTCCGGAGAATGGCTACACCTTC.

The V call is TRBV27, the J call TRBJ1-2; 10 nucleotides line up with TRBD1. The CDR3 is 16 residues long. Germline values: CDR1 MNHEY, CDR2 SMNVEV (reference sequence). V dropped 3 bases and J dropped 5; count of bases not matched to a gene: 9. CDR3: CASSLAPTGQGYGYTF. DNA for the CDR3: TGTGCCAGCAGTTTGGCCCCTACGGGACAGGGGTATGGCTACACCTTC.

This clone was recorded once. The chain is built from TRBV18 and TRBJ1-1, with D possibly being TRBD1 (6 bases). Trimming left V 6 bases short and J 6 bases short, with 11 bases between. Germline V gene data show CDR1 as KGHSH and CDR2 as LQKENI. The CDR3 has 12 residues. Written as DNA, the CDR3 is TGTGCCAGCTCTCGTACAGGGCCTGAAGCTTTCTTT. It translates to CASSRTGPEAFF.